Presented here are 32 T cell receptor beta chains from one specimen sequenced in a study of CD4 T cells in relation to SARS-CoV-2 and coronaviruses. The repertoire was sequenced with immunoSEQ multiplex PCR; TCRdb's copy has only in-frame clones and lacks some. The sample shows some 21,000 clones, approximately 82% of them seen only once. For these TCRs, the target antigens are not known. Unexposed donor CD4+ T cells date from about 2011-2018, before the COVID-19 pandemic. Isolation of CD4+ T cells took place after about 10 days in culture. The sample consisted of CD4+ T cells from PBMCs, cultured in vitro. All receptors come from a human donor in good health.

CDR3 residues: CASSLGQPHQPQHF. CDR3 bases: TGTGCCAGCAGTTTAGGACAGCCCCATCAGCCCCAGCATTTT. The J gene is TRBJ1-5, the V gene TRBV28; weak D call: TRBD1 (6 bases). V lost 2 bases, J lost 5 bases, and 10 bases lay in between. This CDR3 has 14 residues. In germline, CDR1 is MDHEN, CDR2 SYDVKM.

This clone was counted only a few times. This chain connects TRBV4-1 to TRBJ1-3; D possibly corresponds to TRBD1 (6 bases). Between the trimmed V and J ends, which lost 4 bases and 0 bases, there was a span of 13 bases. This CDR3 contains 16 residues. Germline lookup yields CDR1 MGHRA and CDR2 YSYEKL. The CDR3 DNA reads TGCGCCAGCAGCCTGGAGGGGGACCTCTCTGGAAACACCATATATTTT. Protein product: CASSLEGDLSGNTIYF.

The chain carries TRBV4-1 and TRBJ2-7; 8 nucleotides match TRBD1. Germline V gene lookup returns CDR1 MGHRA and CDR2 YSYEKL. This CDR3 is built from 13 residues. The V gene end was trimmed by 4 bases and the J gene end by 3 bases; junction bases not matched to a gene: 2. The CDR3 here is CASSPDRDYEQYF. The CDR3 nucleotides are TGCGCCAGCAGCCCGGACAGGGACTACGAGCAGTACTTC.

CDR3 sequence (DNA): TGTGCCAGCAGCCAAGATCTGGGACAGGGGGGAGAGACCCAGTACTTC. Amino acid sequence: CASSQDLGQGGETQYF. The J gene is TRBJ2-5, the V gene TRBV3-1 (or the pseudogene TRBV3-2); 11 bases line up with TRBD1. Germline CDR1 and CDR2: LGHDT and YNNKEL (reference sequence). The CDR3 is made up of 16 amino acids. Unmatched junction bases numbered 4, after V lost 0 bases and J lost 4 bases.

The CDR3 protein is CASCSGTVSYEQYF. For the CDR3, the DNA is TGCGCCAGCTGTTCCGGGACGGTATCCTACGAGCAGTACTTC. J is TRBJ2-7 and V is TRBV5-1; D tentatively reads TRBD1 or TRBD2 (5 bases each). This CDR3 has 14 amino acids. Germline V gene data show CDR1 as SGHRS and CDR2 as YFSETQ. V shed 7 bases and J shed 1 base, with 15 bases lying between them.

A few counts support this clone. The chain carries TRBV6-5 and TRBJ2-7; D not resolved. CDR3 length: 11 residues. Germline lookup yields CDR1 MNHEY and CDR2 SVGAGI. Trimming removed 5 bases at V and 3 bases at J, with 5 bases between. CDR3 DNA sequence: TGTGCCAGCAGTACCCACTACGAGCAGTACTTC. Translating gives CASSTHYEQYF.

The rearrangement links TRBV3-1 (or the pseudogene TRBV3-2) to TRBJ2-7; D uncertain. The germline gives CDR1 LGHDT, CDR2 YNNKEL (reference sequence). The V end was cut by 4 bases, the J end by 1 base, with 11 bases between. CDR3 length equals 14 residues. The CDR3 nucleotides are TGTGCCAGCAGCCCTCCCACATCGTCCTACGAGCAGTACTTC. Amino acid sequence: CASSPPTSSYEQYF.

This clone is classed as medium-sized. J is TRBJ2-7 and V is TRBV5-8; D ambiguous. The CDR3 runs 17 residues. V shed 1 base and J shed 3 bases, with 20 bases lying between them. Germline CDR1 is SGHTS and CDR2 is YDEGEE. The CDR3 DNA is TGTGCCAGCAGCTTGATAGGCGAGAGTTCCCCCCTCTACGAGCAGTACTTC. Translation: CASSLIGESSPLYEQYF.

This clone was observed a few times. The V gene is TRBV20-1, the J gene TRBJ2-7, with TRBD1 matching over 7 bases. V lost 3 bases, J lost 0 bases, and 2 bases stayed unmatched. This CDR3 contains 13 residues. CDR1 and CDR2 from the germline V gene are DFQATT and SNEGSKA (reference sequence). This chain's CDR3 is CSASTGDSYEQYF. Here the CDR3 DNA reads TGCAGTGCTAGTACAGGGGACTCCTACGAGCAGTACTTC.

Written as DNA, the CDR3 is TGTGCCAGCAGCCGGGGACAGGTGTTGTTTTTT. The encoded protein is CASSRGQVLFF. The rearrangement links TRBV12-3 or TRBV12-4 to TRBJ1-4; TRBD1 matches at 8 bases. Trimming at V came to 6 bases and at J to 15 bases, leaving 6 bases not matched to a gene. The CDR3 totals 11 residues.

The J gene is TRBJ2-7, the V gene TRBV19; D possibly corresponds to TRBD2 (6 bases). V was clipped by 8 bases and J by 3 bases, with 14 bases between them. The V gene's germline CDR1 is LNHDA and CDR2 SQIVND (reference sequence). The CDR3 is 13 amino acids. DNA of the CDR3: TGTGCCAGTGCGGTGGGGACTTACTACGAGCAGTACTTC. It specifies CASAVGTYYEQYF.

V and J are TRBV10-3 and TRBJ2-1; 10 bases map to TRBD1. The germline CDR1 and CDR2 sequences are ENHRY and SYGVKD. CDR3 length: 14 residues. V lost 11 bases to trimming and J lost 6 bases; unmatched junction nucleotides: 10. The CDR3 DNA sequence: TGTGCCCTTAGGGGGACAGGGGAGGGCAATGAGCAGTTCTTC. Amino acids: CALRGTGEGNEQFF.

The rearrangement joins TRBV18 to TRBJ1-2, with a weak D call TRBD1 (6 bases). The CDR3 totals 16 residues. Germline values: CDR1 KGHSH, CDR2 LQKENI. The germline V and J ends were trimmed by 3 bases and 5 bases, with 19 bases remaining between them. CDR3: CASSPQASKQGYGYTF. Here the CDR3 DNA reads TGTGCCAGCTCACCGCAAGCCTCGAAACAGGGATATGGCTACACCTTC.

The chain links TRBV12-3 or TRBV12-4 to TRBJ1-2; no firm D call. Trimming shortened V by 8 bases and J by 3 bases, and 10 bases separated the two germline ends. The CDR3 loop spans 12 amino acids. For the CDR3, the DNA is TGTGCCAGCGTCGGCGGGGACTATGGCTACACCTTC. This translates into CASVGGDYGYTF.

The V gene is TRBV3-1 (or the pseudogene TRBV3-2), the J gene TRBJ2-5, with 11 positions matching TRBD2. Germline V CDR1 and CDR2: LGHDT, YNNKEL (reference sequence). This CDR3 is 18 amino acids long. The junction had 9 bases not matched to a gene; V was cut back by 3 bases and J by 0 bases. Here the CDR3 reads CASSQGRLAGPNQETQYF. As DNA, the CDR3 is TGTGCCAGCAGCCAGGGGAGACTAGCGGGACCAAACCAAGAGACCCAGTACTTC.

This sequence joins TRBV10-1 and TRBJ2-1; tentatively, D is TRBD2 (6 bases). Germline V lookup: CDR1 WNHNN, CDR2 SYGVQD (reference sequence). This CDR3 is 16 amino acids long. V lost 4 bases and J lost 1, with 14 bases in between. CDR3: CASSGKLAGSYNEQFF. The CDR3 nucleotides read TGCGCCAGCAGTGGTAAATTGGCGGGGTCCTACAATGAGCAGTTCTTC.

The CDR3 DNA reads TGTGCCAGCAGCCAAGAGCATCTAGCGGGAGGGTCGAATGAGCAGTTCTTC. The encoded protein is CASSQEHLAGGSNEQFF. V gene TRBV14 combines with J gene TRBJ2-1, with TRBD2 matching 12 bases. Germline V gene data show CDR1 as SGHDN and CDR2 as FVKESK. The CDR3 is 17 residues long. The V gene end was trimmed by 0 bases and the J gene end by 7 bases; junction bases not matched to a gene: 7.

In DNA form, the CDR3 reads TGTGCCAGCAGCTTAACCACAGGTGGGATGAACACTGAAGCTTTCTTT. Its translation is CASSLTTGGMNTEAFF. V and J are TRBV7-6 and TRBJ1-1, with a weak D call TRBD1 (5 bases). With 2 bases removed from V and 0 bases from J, the gap between germline ends came to 13 bases. Germline assignment: CDR1 SGHVS and CDR2 FNYEAQ. The CDR3 runs 16 residues.

This clone has only a few counts. One junction end disagrees with the germline gene, perhaps due to a read error. The J gene is TRBJ1-5, the V gene TRBV7-9; 7 nucleotides line up with TRBD1. Germline CDR1 SEHNR, CDR2 FQNEAQ (reference sequence). This CDR3 region has 13 residues. The CDR3, as DNA: TGTGCCGGCAGGACAGGAGAGGATCAGCCCCAGCATTTT. Translation gives CAGRTGEDQPQHF. Full variable domain (rest looked up from reference TRBV7-9 and TRBJ1-5): DTGVSQNPRHKITKRGQNVTFRCDPISEHNRLYWYRQTLGQGPEFLTYFQNEAQLEKSRLLSDRFSAERPKGSFSTLEIQRTEQGDSAMYLCAGRTGEDQPQHFGDGTRLSIL.

V gene TRBV19 combines with J gene TRBJ2-1; the D gene is possibly TRBD1 (5 bases). The CDR3 is 12 residues long. Germline V gene lookup returns CDR1 LNHDA and CDR2 SQIVND (reference sequence). V was cut by 3 bases and J by 9 bases, with 9 bases left in between. CDR3 in DNA: TGTGCCAGTAGTATCCAGGGCGGTGAGCAGTTCTTC. This sequence encodes CASSIQGGEQFF.

This clone showed up just once. The V gene is TRBV19, the J gene TRBJ1-4, with 8 bases lining up with TRBD1. This CDR3 spans 14 amino acids. Germline-derived CDR1 and CDR2 are LNHDA and SQIVND (reference sequence). The J segment lost 10 bases and the V segment lost 4 bases, leaving 8 bases of the junction unmatched. The CDR3: CASSSQDRAGKLFF. The CDR3 DNA reads TGTGCCAGTAGTAGTCAGGACAGGGCTGGAAAACTGTTTTTT.

The rearrangement links TRBV28 to TRBJ1-1; D call uncertain. Trimming cost V 5 bases and J 4 bases, with 17 bases left between them. Germline V gene sequence: CDR1 MDHEN, CDR2 SYDVKM. The CDR3 sequence is 15 residues long. The CDR3 here is CASSPNLLSITEAFF. The DNA for the CDR3 is TGTGCCAGCAGTCCAAATCTGTTGTCAATCACTGAAGCTTTCTTT.

This rearrangement joins TRBV3-1 (or the pseudogene TRBV3-2) to TRBJ2-5; D tentatively fits TRBD1 or TRBD2 (5 bases each). Germline CDR1 and CDR2: LGHDT and YNNKEL (reference sequence). The CDR3 runs to 19 residues. V dropped 0 bases and J dropped 5 bases, with 25 bases sitting between them. CDR3 in amino acids: CASSQDRGETVNSGETQYF. The CDR3 coding sequence is TGTGCCAGCAGCCAAGATCGAGGGGAAACGGTCAATTCTGGGGAGACCCAGTACTTC.

This clone was observed a handful of times. The V call is TRBV14, the J call TRBJ1-1; D remains unclear. V lost 4 bases to trimming and J lost 3 bases, with 6 bases between them. CDR3 length equals 12 residues. CDR1 is SGHDN, CDR2 FVKESK, per germline. The CDR3: CASSLLDTEAFF. Here the CDR3 DNA reads TGTGCCAGCAGCCTCCTTGACACTGAAGCTTTCTTT.

The gene calls are TRBV3-1 (or the pseudogene TRBV3-2) and TRBJ1-5; TRBD1 matches at 7 bases. CDR3 length: 15 residues. CDR1 and CDR2 from the germline V gene are LGHDT and YNNKEL (reference sequence). Germline trimming cut 1 base from V and 2 bases from J; bases unmatched to any gene: 2. The CDR3 region has the DNA TGTGCCAGCAGCCAAGGGACAGGAGGCAATCAGCCCCAGCATTTT. It encodes CASSQGTGGNQPQHF.

The chain links TRBV7-8 to TRBJ1-1; a weak D match, TRBD1 (6 bases). This CDR3 contains 17 residues. The V gene's germline CDR1 is SGHVS and CDR2 FQNEAQ. V was pared by 5 bases and J by 1 base, with 20 bases between. CDR3 protein: CASSPFGGAGTNTEAFF. CDR3 bases: TGTGCCAGCAGCCCCTTCGGGGGGGCTGGTACGAACACTGAAGCTTTCTTT.

The genes are TRBV20-1 and TRBJ2-5; no firm D call. V was clipped by 4 bases and J by 5 bases, with 8 bases between them. Germline CDR1 is DFQATT and CDR2 is SNEGSKA (reference sequence). CDR3 length: 11 amino acids. CDR3 in DNA: TGCAGTGCTATCCAGACGGAGACCCAGTACTTC. It codes for CSAIQTETQYF.

The chain links TRBV20-1 to TRBJ2-3, with 7 positions matching TRBD2. In germline, CDR1 is DFQATT, CDR2 SNEGSKA (reference sequence). The J segment lost 0 bases and the V segment lost 3 bases, leaving 9 bases of the junction unmatched. This CDR3 has 16 residues. The CDR3 sequence is CSASRASGGSTDTQYF. The DNA for the CDR3 is TGCAGTGCTAGTAGGGCTAGCGGAGGGAGCACAGATACGCAGTATTTT.

The chain has TRBV6-5 and TRBJ2-7, with 10 bases identical to TRBD1. V lost 8 bases to trimming and J lost 1 base; unmatched junction nucleotides: 5. This CDR3 is 14 amino acids long. The germline V gene encodes CDR1 MNHEY and CDR2 SVGAGI. DNA for the CDR3: TGTGCCAGCGGCAGACAGGGGGCTTCCTACGAGCAGTACTTC. This gives the protein CASGRQGASYEQYF.

The chain carries TRBV6-5 and TRBJ1-1; tentative D call: TRBD1 (5 bases). V dropped 0 bases and J dropped 4 bases, with 12 bases sitting between them. Germline V gene data show CDR1 as MNHEY and CDR2 as SVGAGI. This CDR3 has 15 residues. CDR3 in amino acids: CASSYSAARATEAFF. Here the CDR3 DNA reads TGTGCCAGCAGTTACTCAGCGGCCAGGGCCACTGAAGCTTTCTTT.

This clone turned up a few times. The chain has TRBV2 and TRBJ2-2, with TRBD1 as a possible D gene (6 bases). V shed 2 bases and J shed 5 bases, with 6 bases lying between them. Germline V gene lookup returns CDR1 SNHLY and CDR2 FYNNEI. The CDR3 extends over 13 amino acids. The CDR3 sequence is CASSEQGTGELFF. The CDR3 bases are TGTGCCAGCAGTGAACAGGGGACCGGGGAGCTGTTTTTT.

The CDR3 loop is CASSLSFAGSYGYTF. The CDR3, as DNA: TGTGCCAGCAGTTTATCCTTCGCAGGCTCCTATGGCTACACCTTC. This chain uses TRBV27 with TRBJ1-2; D unclear. The CDR3 covers 15 residues. Germline V gene sequence: CDR1 MNHEY, CDR2 SMNVEV (reference sequence). Trimming removed 0 bases from V and 4 bases from J, with 12 bases in between.